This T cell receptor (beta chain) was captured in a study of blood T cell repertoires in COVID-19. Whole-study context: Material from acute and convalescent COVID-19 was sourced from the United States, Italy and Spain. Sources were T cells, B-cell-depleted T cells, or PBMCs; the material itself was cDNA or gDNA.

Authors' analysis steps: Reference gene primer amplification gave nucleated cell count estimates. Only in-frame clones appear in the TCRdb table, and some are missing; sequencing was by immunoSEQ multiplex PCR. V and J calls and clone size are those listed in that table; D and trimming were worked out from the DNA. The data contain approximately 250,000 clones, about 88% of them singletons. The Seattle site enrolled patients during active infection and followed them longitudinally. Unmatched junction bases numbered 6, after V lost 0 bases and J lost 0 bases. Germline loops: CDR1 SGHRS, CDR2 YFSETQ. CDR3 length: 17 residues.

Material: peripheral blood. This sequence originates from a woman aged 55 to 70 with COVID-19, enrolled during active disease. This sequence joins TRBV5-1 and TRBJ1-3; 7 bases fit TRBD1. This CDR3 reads CASSLAEGGSSGNTIYF. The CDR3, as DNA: TGCGCCAGCAGCTTGGCCGAAGGGGGCAGCTCTGGAAACACCATATATTTT.